Below, 15 T cell receptor beta chains from the same sample are listed, as sequenced in a study of blood T cell repertoires in COVID-19. Clones were sequenced by immunoSEQ multiplex PCR, and TCRdb holds only the in-frame ones, with some missing. The sample lists some 160,000 clones, around 80% seen once, with about 19% in the top ten. Sequencing used peripheral blood. These receptors came from a woman aged 70 to 79 who had recovered from COVID-19.

The J gene is TRBJ1-4, the V gene TRBV5-1; 10 positions agree with TRBD1. This CDR3 contains 15 residues. V lost 0 bases, J lost 7 bases, and 3 bases stayed unmatched. Germline V gene lookup returns CDR1 SGHRS and CDR2 YFSETQ. CDR3 residues: CASSLGQGAVEKLFF. The CDR3 nucleotides read TGCGCCAGCAGCTTGGGACAGGGGGCTGTTGAAAAACTGTTTTTT.

This clone was observed once. The chain links TRBV6-2 or TRBV6-3 to TRBJ2-3; D not resolved. Germline V CDR1 and CDR2: MNHEY, SVGEGT. This CDR3 is built from 14 residues. The V and J ends lost 2 bases and 2 bases respectively, with 8 bases between them. The CDR3: CASSYAANTDTQYF. The CDR3 DNA is TGTGCCAGCAGTTACGCGGCTAACACAGATACGCAGTATTTT.

This sequence joins TRBV3-1 (or the pseudogene TRBV3-2) and TRBJ1-6, with 9 nucleotides matching TRBD1. Germline V CDR1 and CDR2: LGHDT, YNNKEL (reference sequence). V was pared by 4 bases and J by 4 bases, with 11 bases of the junction left unmatched. This CDR3 contains 18 residues. CDR3 DNA: TGTGCCAGCAGCCCCCCATTGGACAGGGGCGTTTATAATTCACCCCTCCACTTT. Translated: CASSPPLDRGVYNSPLHF.

The rearrangement links TRBV28 to TRBJ2-1; TRBD1 might be the D (6 bases). CDR1 and CDR2 from the germline V gene are MDHEN and SYDVKM. The CDR3 runs 13 residues. V was pared by 4 bases and J by 15 bases, with 19 bases between. The CDR3 coding sequence is TGTGCCAGCAGTTCGCCAGGGGTCCCCTTACCGTTCTTC. It yields the protein CASSSPGVPLPFF.

The chain combines TRBV13 with TRBJ1-2; 9 bases map to TRBD1. The junction had 8 bases not matched to a gene; V was cut back by 8 bases and J by 7 bases. Per germline, CDR1 PRHDT and CDR2 FYEKMQ (reference sequence). This CDR3 spans 13 amino acids. The CDR3 DNA sequence: TGTGCCAGCTCACAGTCGGGACAGGGTGGCTACACCTTC. Its translation: CASSQSGQGGYTF.

The chain has TRBV27 and TRBJ1-2; 8 nucleotides agree with TRBD1. The CDR3 is 14 amino acids. V dropped 0 bases and J dropped 4; count of bases not matched to a gene: 1. The V gene's germline CDR1 is MNHEY and CDR2 SMNVEV (reference sequence). CDR3 region: CASSLSTGAYGYTF. CDR3 DNA sequence: TGTGCCAGCAGTTTATCGACAGGGGCCTATGGCTACACCTTC.

This clone was detected only once. The rearrangement joins TRBV6-4 to TRBJ2-3; maybe TRBD2 (6 bases). The V end was cut by 6 bases, the J end by 0 bases, with 16 bases between. The CDR3 has 16 amino acids. Germline values: CDR1 MRHNA, CDR2 SNTAGT. The CDR3 sequence: CASSETIAESTDTQYF. In DNA, the CDR3 is TGTGCCAGCAGCGAAACCATAGCGGAAAGCACAGATACGCAGTATTTT.

The chain combines TRBV6-1 with TRBJ1-5; 9 bases map to TRBD1. The V segment lost 2 bases and the J segment 6 bases; nucleotides outside the gene matches: 8. The CDR3 is 16 amino acids. Per germline, CDR1 MNHNS and CDR2 SASEGT. This chain's CDR3 is CASSESPTGGGQPQHF. The CDR3, as DNA: TGTGCCAGCAGTGAATCTCCCACAGGGGGCGGTCAGCCCCAGCATTTT.

The J gene is TRBJ2-3, the V gene TRBV10-3; weak D call: TRBD1 (7 bases). The CDR3 contains 13 residues. V gave up 5 bases and J gave up 7 bases, with 13 bases separating them. Germline CDR1 and CDR2: ENHRY and SYGVKD. The DNA of the CDR3 is TGTGCCATCAGTCCTCAGGGGGGCTATACGCAGTATTTT. Protein product: CAISPQGGYTQYF.

The gene calls are TRBV4-2 and TRBJ2-7, with 13 bases aligning to TRBD2. CDR1 is LGHNA and CDR2 is YNFKEQ in the germline V gene. The CDR3 totals 15 residues. The ends lost 1 base at V and 6 bases at J; junction bases unmatched: 3. The CDR3 sequence is CASSQAGTSGIEQYF. CDR3 coding DNA: TGTGCCAGCAGCCAAGCCGGGACTAGCGGGATCGAGCAGTACTTC.

The chain recombines TRBV7-6 with TRBJ1-4, with TRBD1 matching over 9 bases. Trimming removed 5 bases from V and 7 bases from J; junction bases left unmatched: 8. The CDR3 contains 15 residues. The V gene's germline CDR1 is SGHVS and CDR2 FNYEAQ. CDR3 in DNA: TGTGCCAGCAGCCAAACACAGGGGGCTGGTGAAAAACTGTTTTTT. The encoded protein is CASSQTQGAGEKLFF.

The chain links TRBV4-2 to TRBJ2-1; 9 positions agree with TRBD2. This CDR3 is 16 amino acids long. Germline V CDR1 and CDR2: LGHNA, YNFKEQ. With V trimmed by 0 bases and J by 2 bases, 2 bases remained unmatched. Here the CDR3 DNA reads TGTGCCAGCAGCCAAGAGGAGCGGGGGGCCTACAATGAGCAGTTCTTC. It specifies CASSQEERGAYNEQFF.

The gene calls are TRBV7-9 and TRBJ2-2, with D tentatively TRBD2 (5 bases). The CDR3 consists of 13 residues. In germline, CDR1 is SEHNR, CDR2 FQNEAQ (reference sequence). Trimming removed 5 bases at V and 7 bases at J, with 11 bases between. This CDR3 is CASSPPGFGELFF. The CDR3 DNA follows: TGTGCCAGCAGCCCCCCGGGGTTCGGGGAGCTGTTTTTT. The full variable domain, with the rest looked up from reference TRBV7-9 and TRBJ2-2, is DTGVSQNPRHKITKRGQNVTFRCDPISEHNRLYWYRQTLGQGPEFLTYFQNEAQLEKSRLLSDRFSAERPKGSFSTLEIQRTEQGDSAMYLCASSPPGFGELFFGEGSRLTVL.

This clone was counted at least ten times. The V call is TRBV19, the J call TRBJ2-5; 9 nucleotides match TRBD1. With 7 bases clipped from V and 5 bases from J, the junction kept 17 bases outside the gene matches. Germline V lookup: CDR1 LNHDA, CDR2 SQIVND (reference sequence). The CDR3 is made up of 17 amino acids. In nucleotides, the CDR3 is TGTGCCAGTATACAATCGCCCGGGACAGGGCGGGAGGAGACCCAGTACTTC. Amino acid sequence: CASIQSPGTGREETQYF.

In the case of this clone: Within the sample, other DNA sequences also encode this same CDR3. J is TRBJ1-5 and V is TRBV7-9, with D maybe TRBD1 (6 bases). Trimming removed 5 bases from V and 2 bases from J, with 7 bases in between. Germline loops: CDR1 SEHNR, CDR2 FQNEAQ (reference sequence). This CDR3 comprises 13 residues. CDR3 nucleotide sequence: TGTGCCAGCAGCCCAGGGGGCAATCAGCCCCAGCATTTT. It codes for CASSPGGNQPQHF.